This T cell receptor beta chain was sequenced in a study of Graves' ophthalmopathy and Graves' hyperthyroidism. The CDR3 runs to 15 residues. With 1 base removed from V and 0 bases from J, the gap between germline ends came to 10 bases. RNA transcripts provided the template for amplifying TCR beta CDR3 regions. In the first round, RT-PCR was carried out with HTBI primers, and a multiplex PCR formed the second round. MiXCR, applied by TCRdb to the multiplex PCR reads, yields one record per CDR3 protein. The profile shows about 390,000 distinct CDR3 sequences, approximately 15% of them singletons. The source of this sequence is a woman aged 18-29 years with stable Graves' hyperthyroidism. Sequencing used peripheral blood. V usage is TRBV12-3 or TRBV12-4 and J usage is TRBJ2-7; D unresolved. DNA of the CDR3: TGTGCCAGCAGTTTAGGCTCTACCAGCTCCTACGAGCAGTACTTC. Translated, it gives CASSLGSTSSYEQYF.